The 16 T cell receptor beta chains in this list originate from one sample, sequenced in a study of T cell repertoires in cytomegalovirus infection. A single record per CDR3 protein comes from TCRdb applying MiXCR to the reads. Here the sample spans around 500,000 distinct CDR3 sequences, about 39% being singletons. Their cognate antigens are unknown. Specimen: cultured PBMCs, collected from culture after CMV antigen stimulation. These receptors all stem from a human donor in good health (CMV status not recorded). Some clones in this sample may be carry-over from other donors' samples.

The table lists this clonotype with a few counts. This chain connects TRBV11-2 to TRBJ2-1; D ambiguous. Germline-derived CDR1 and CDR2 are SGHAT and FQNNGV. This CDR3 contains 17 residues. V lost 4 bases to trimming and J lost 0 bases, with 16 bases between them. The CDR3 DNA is TGTGCCAGCAGCTCCCTTGTGGGGTCTTCCTCCTACAATGAGCAGTTCTTC. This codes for CASSSLVGSSSYNEQFF.

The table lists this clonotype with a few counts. The CDR3 bases are TGTGCCACCAACTCGGACGGAAGAATGAACACTGAAGCTTTCTTT. Residues: CATNSDGRMNTEAFF. The chain is built from TRBV6-6 and TRBJ1-1; D gene uncertain. Trimming pared 10 bases from V and 0 bases from J, leaving 18 bases between. This CDR3 has 15 amino acids. The V gene's germline CDR1 is MNHNY and CDR2 SVGAGI (reference sequence).

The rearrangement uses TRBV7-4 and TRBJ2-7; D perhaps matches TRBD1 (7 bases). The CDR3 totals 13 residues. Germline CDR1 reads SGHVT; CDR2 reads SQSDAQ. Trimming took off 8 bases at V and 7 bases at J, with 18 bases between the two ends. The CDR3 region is CASGQGGAEEQYF. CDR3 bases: TGTGCCAGCGGGCAGGGGGGTGCCGAGGAGCAGTACTTC.

The CDR3 DNA follows: TGTGCCAGCAGCTTGAGGCCGAGGAGCTCCTACAATGAGCAGTTCTTC. It yields the protein CASSLRPRSSYNEQFF. The chain couples TRBV5-4 to TRBJ2-1; D gene unclear. The V end was cut by 1 base, the J end by 0 bases, with 11 bases between. Looked up from germline, CDR1 is SGHNT and CDR2 is YYREEE (reference sequence). This CDR3 has 16 residues.

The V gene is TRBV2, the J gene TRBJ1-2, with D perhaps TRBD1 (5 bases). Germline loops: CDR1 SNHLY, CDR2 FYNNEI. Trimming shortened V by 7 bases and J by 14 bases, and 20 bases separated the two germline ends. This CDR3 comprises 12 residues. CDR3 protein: CASTPQGSPGTF. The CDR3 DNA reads TGTGCCAGCACCCCCCAGGGCAGCCCCGGTACCTTC.

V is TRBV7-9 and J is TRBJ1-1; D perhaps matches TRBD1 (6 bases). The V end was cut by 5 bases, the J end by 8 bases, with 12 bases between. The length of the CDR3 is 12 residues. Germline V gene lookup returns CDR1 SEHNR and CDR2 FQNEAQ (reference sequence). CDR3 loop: CASSLTGREAFF. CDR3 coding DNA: TGTGCCAGCAGCCTAACAGGGCGGGAAGCTTTCTTT.

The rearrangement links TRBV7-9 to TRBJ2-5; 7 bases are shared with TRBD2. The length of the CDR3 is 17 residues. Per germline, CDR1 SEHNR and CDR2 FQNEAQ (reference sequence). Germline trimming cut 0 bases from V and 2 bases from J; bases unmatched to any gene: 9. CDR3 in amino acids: CASSLAPWTRAQETQYF. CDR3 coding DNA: TGTGCCAGCAGCTTAGCGCCATGGACTAGGGCTCAAGAGACCCAGTACTTC.

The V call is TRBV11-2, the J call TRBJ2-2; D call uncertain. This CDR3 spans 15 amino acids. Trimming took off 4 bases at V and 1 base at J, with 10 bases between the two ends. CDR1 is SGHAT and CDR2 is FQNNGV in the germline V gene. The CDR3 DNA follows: TGTGCCAGCAGCTCGCGTTGGAGGAACACCGGGGAGCTGTTTTTT. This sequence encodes CASSSRWRNTGELFF.

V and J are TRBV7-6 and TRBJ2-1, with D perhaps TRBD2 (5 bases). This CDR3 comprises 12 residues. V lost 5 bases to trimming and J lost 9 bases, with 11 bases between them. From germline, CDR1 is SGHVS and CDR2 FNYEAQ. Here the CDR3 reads CASSATGSEQFF. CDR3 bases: TGTGCCAGCAGCGCCACGGGGAGTGAGCAGTTCTTC.

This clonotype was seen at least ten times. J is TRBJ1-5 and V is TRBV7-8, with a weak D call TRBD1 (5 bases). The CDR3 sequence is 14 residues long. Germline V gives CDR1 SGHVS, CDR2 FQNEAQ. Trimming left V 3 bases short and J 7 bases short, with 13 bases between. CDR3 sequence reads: CASSLDTRGQPQHF. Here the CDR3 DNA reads TGTGCCAGCAGCTTGGACACGCGAGGGCAGCCCCAGCATTTT.

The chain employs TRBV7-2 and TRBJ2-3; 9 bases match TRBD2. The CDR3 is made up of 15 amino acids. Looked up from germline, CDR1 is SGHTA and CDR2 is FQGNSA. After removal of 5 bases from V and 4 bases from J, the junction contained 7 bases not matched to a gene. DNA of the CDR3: TGTGCCAGCAGCCCAGAGGCGGGAGGGGCAGATACGCAGTATTTT. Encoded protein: CASSPEAGGADTQYF.

DNA of the CDR3: TGTGCCAGCTTCAGAGATCCCTATGGCTACACCTTC. This encodes CASFRDPYGYTF. V gene TRBV6-5 combines with J gene TRBJ1-2; D call uncertain. The germline V and J ends were trimmed by 8 bases and 4 bases, with 11 bases remaining between them. This CDR3 spans 12 amino acids. The germline CDR1 and CDR2 sequences are MNHEY and SVGAGI.

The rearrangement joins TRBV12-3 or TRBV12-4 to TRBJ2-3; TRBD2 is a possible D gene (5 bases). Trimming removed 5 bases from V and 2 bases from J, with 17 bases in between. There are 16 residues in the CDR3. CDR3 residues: CASSRDYLGSTDTQYF. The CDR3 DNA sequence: TGTGCCAGCAGTCGCGACTACCTCGGCTCCACAGATACGCAGTATTTT.

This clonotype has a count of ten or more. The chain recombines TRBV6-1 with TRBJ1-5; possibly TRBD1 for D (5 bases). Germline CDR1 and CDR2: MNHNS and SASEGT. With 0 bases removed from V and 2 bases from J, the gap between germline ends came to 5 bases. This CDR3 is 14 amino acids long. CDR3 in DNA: TGTGCCAGCAGTGAAGCGGGGGGCAATCAGCCCCAGCATTTT. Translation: CASSEAGGNQPQHF.

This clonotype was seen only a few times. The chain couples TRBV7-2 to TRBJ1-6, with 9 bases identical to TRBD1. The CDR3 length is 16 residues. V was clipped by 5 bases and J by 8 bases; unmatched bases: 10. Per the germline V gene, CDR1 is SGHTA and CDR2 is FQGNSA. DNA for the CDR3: TGTGCCAGCAGCCTAATGGTGGACAGGGGTGATTCACCCCTCCACTTT. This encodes CASSLMVDRGDSPLHF.

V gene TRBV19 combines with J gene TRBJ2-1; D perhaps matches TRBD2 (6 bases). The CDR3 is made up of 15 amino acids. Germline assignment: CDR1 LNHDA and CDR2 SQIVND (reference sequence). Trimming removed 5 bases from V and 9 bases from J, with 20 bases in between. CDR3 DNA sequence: TGTGCCAGTAGTCCCTACGGGACTCCCGGGAGTGAGCAGTTCTTC. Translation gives CASSPYGTPGSEQFF. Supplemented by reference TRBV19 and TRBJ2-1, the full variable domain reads DGGITQSPKYLFRKEGQNVTLSCEQNLNHDAMYWYRQDPGQGLRLIYYSQIVNDFQKGDIAEGYSVSREKKESFPLTVTSAQKNPTAFYLCASSPYGTPGSEQFFGPGTRLTVL.